Sequencing of this T cell receptor (beta chain) was carried out in a study of OX40 agonist ivuxolimab in advanced cancers. Libraries were prepared by immunoSEQ multiplex PCR; TCRdb keeps only in-frame clonotypes and omits some of them. This sample has tens of thousands of clones, with 84% found just once. Blood specimens came from baseline, cycle 4 day 1, and cycle 7 day 1. Specimen: CD4+ or CD8+ T cells sorted from blood, collected in a trial of the OX40 agonist ivuxolimab. The receptor comes from an adult with an advanced solid tumor such as melanoma, head and neck, liver or kidney cancer.

The CDR3: CASSPRTKTYEQYF. The CDR3 DNA reads TGTGCCAGCAGCCCGCGGACAAAGACCTACGAGCAGTACTTC. The genes are TRBV9 and TRBJ2-7; the D gene is possibly TRBD1 (5 bases). This CDR3 comprises 14 residues. Germline CDR1 reads SGDLS; CDR2 reads YYNGEE. Trimming pared 4 bases from V and 2 bases from J, leaving 13 bases between.